This entry is about one T cell receptor (beta chain). Individuals aged about 18 to 90 years were recruited from roughly 23 US areas. In assigning cohorts, the study relied on participant-reported clinical history. This sample was included in a study of blood T cell repertoires in COVID-19. At the level of the study: From T cells, B-cell-depleted T cells, or PBMCs came the material, which was cDNA or gDNA.

Study processing details: It was from reference gene primer amplification that nucleated cell counts were estimated. The protocol was immunoSEQ multiplex PCR, while the TCRdb copy is restricted to in-frame clones and leaves out a portion. V, J and clone size were drawn from that table, and D and trimming were deduced from the DNA. The table includes fewer than 350,000 clones, 70% to 90% detected once. CDR3 length equals 14 residues. Germline CDR1 reads MNHEY; CDR2 reads SVGAGI. The germline V and J ends were trimmed by 0 bases and 6 bases, with 9 bases remaining between them. The chain uses TRBV6-5 and TRBJ2-4, with a possible D match to TRBD1 (6 bases). Sequencing was carried out using PBMCs or T cells enriched from blood (not recorded which). This TCR was recovered from a woman aged 55-69 years in a cohort exposed to, infected with or recovered from COVID-19 (not recorded which). The CDR3 region is CASSYSADRNIQYF. The CDR3 coding sequence is TGTGCCAGCAGTTACTCCGCGGACAGAAACATTCAGTACTTC.